Below, 18 T cell receptor beta chains from the same sample are listed, as sequenced in a study of blood T cell repertoires in COVID-19. Using immunoSEQ multiplex PCR, the repertoire was profiled, and TCRdb retains in-frame clones only, with some absent. This table has around 67,000 clones, roughly 88% appearing once. Input material: peripheral blood. These receptors were taken from a woman of 80 years or more with active or convalescent COVID-19.

The rearrangement uses TRBV6-2 or TRBV6-3 and TRBJ1-5, with 7 bases matching TRBD1. Germline V gene data show CDR1 as MNHEY and CDR2 as SVGEGT. V shed 0 bases and J 3 bases; nucleotides not matched to a gene: 5. This CDR3 comprises 16 residues. The CDR3 reads CASSYSSGQDNQPQHF. In DNA form, the CDR3 reads TGTGCCAGCAGTTACTCCTCTGGACAGGACAATCAGCCCCAGCATTTT.

This chain connects TRBV2 to TRBJ2-7, with 8 bases identical to TRBD1. CDR1 is SNHLY and CDR2 is FYNNEI in the germline V gene. With V trimmed by 2 bases and J by 7 bases, 4 bases remained unmatched. The CDR3 runs 13 residues. The CDR3: CASSEQGAGEQYF. Here the CDR3 DNA reads TGTGCCAGCAGTGAACAGGGGGCGGGTGAGCAGTACTTC.

The chain couples TRBV19 to TRBJ2-1, with D maybe TRBD1 (7 bases). CDR3 length: 15 residues. Germline CDR1 reads LNHDA; CDR2 reads SQIVND (reference sequence). V dropped 5 bases and J dropped 4 bases, with 15 bases sitting between them. Here the CDR3 reads CASSAPGGPYNEQFF. Here the CDR3 DNA reads TGTGCCAGTAGTGCACCAGGGGGGCCATACAATGAGCAGTTCTTC.

The rearrangement joins TRBV6-5 to TRBJ2-5, with TRBD2 identical over 8 bases. The CDR3 consists of 15 residues. Germline V gene data show CDR1 as MNHEY and CDR2 as SVGAGI. V trimming: 4 bases; J trimming: 4 bases; junction bases outside the gene matches: 8. The CDR3 loop reads CASSSSAGAIETQYF. CDR3 nucleotides: TGTGCCAGCAGTTCGTCAGCGGGAGCCATAGAGACCCAGTACTTC.

This rearrangement joins TRBV19 to TRBJ2-1; 11 bases fit TRBD2. There are 16 residues in the CDR3. Germline values: CDR1 LNHDA, CDR2 SQIVND (reference sequence). After removal of 0 bases from V and 9 bases from J, the junction contained 7 bases not matched to a gene. CDR3 sequence: CASSIDPTSGSGEQFF. The DNA of the CDR3 is TGTGCCAGTAGTATAGATCCTACTAGCGGGAGTGGTGAGCAGTTCTTC. Filled out from reference TRBV19 and TRBJ2-1, the complete variable domain reads DGGITQSPKYLFRKEGQNVTLSCEQNLNHDAMYWYRQDPGQGLRLIYYSQIVNDFQKGDIAEGYSVSREKKESFPLTVTSAQKNPTAFYLCASSIDPTSGSGEQFFGPGTRLTVL.

This chain uses TRBV6-2 or TRBV6-3 with TRBJ2-6; 10 bases align to TRBD1. CDR3 length: 20 residues. The germline CDR1 and CDR2 sequences are MNHEY and SVGEGT. V shed 0 bases, J shed 0 bases, and the junction held 8 bases outside the gene matches. The CDR3: CASSYSWTGGLSSGANVLTF. CDR3 DNA: TGTGCCAGCAGTTACTCGTGGACAGGGGGGTTAAGCTCTGGGGCCAACGTCCTGACTTTC.

The chain links TRBV5-6 to TRBJ2-2; the D is unclear. This CDR3 contains 13 residues. The germline V and J ends were trimmed by 2 bases and 7 bases, with 9 bases remaining between them. Germline CDR1 SGHDT, CDR2 YYEEEE. As DNA, the CDR3 is TGTGCCAGCAGCTTCCCCCCGGGCGGGGAGCTGTTTTTT. Translation gives CASSFPPGGELFF.

V usage is TRBV30 and J usage is TRBJ2-2, with no clear D. The CDR3 loop spans 11 amino acids. Trimming stripped 1 base from V and 6 bases from J, with 3 bases between. Germline CDR1 is GTSNPN and CDR2 is SVGIG (reference sequence). DNA of the CDR3: TGTGCCTGGAGTGCGTCCGGGGAGCTGTTTTTT. Residues: CAWSASGELFF.

The V and J genes are TRBV2 and TRBJ2-2, with D hard to call. This CDR3 has 11 residues. Trimming took off 7 bases at V and 7 bases at J, with 7 bases between the two ends. The germline V gene encodes CDR1 SNHLY and CDR2 FYNNEI. As DNA, the CDR3 is TGTGCCAGCACTATCCGCGGGGAGCTGTTTTTT. Translating gives CASTIRGELFF.

The chain carries TRBV10-2 and TRBJ2-5, with 7 bases that match TRBD2. Looked up from germline, CDR1 is WSHSY and CDR2 is SAAADI. The CDR3 has 15 residues. Unmatched junction bases numbered 8, after V lost 4 bases and J lost 3 bases. The CDR3 nucleotides are TGCGCCAGCAGTGGAGGCGGGGGTGGGGAAGAGACCCAGTACTTC. Amino acid sequence: CASSGGGGGEETQYF.

V usage is TRBV7-3 and J usage is TRBJ2-3, with 11 bases matching TRBD2. The V gene's germline CDR1 is SGHTA and CDR2 FQGTGA. The CDR3 length is 21 residues. The J segment lost 0 bases and the V segment lost 5 bases, leaving 19 bases of the junction unmatched. CDR3 region: CASSPTGRLAGGSSSTDTQYF. The CDR3 DNA follows: TGTGCCAGCAGCCCCACTGGTCGGCTAGCGGGAGGCTCTTCTAGCACAGATACGCAGTATTTT. The full variable domain, its missing parts supplied by reference TRBV7-3 and TRBJ2-3, is GAGVSQTPSNKVTEKGKYVELRCDPISGHTALYWYRQSLGQGPEFLIYFQGTGAADDSGLPNDRFFAVRPEGSVSTLKIQRTERGDSAVYLCASSPTGRLAGGSSSTDTQYFGPGTRLTVL.

The chain has TRBV19 and TRBJ2-1; 8 nucleotides line up with TRBD2. The ends lost 5 bases at V and 8 bases at J; junction bases unmatched: 14. Looked up from germline, CDR1 is LNHDA and CDR2 is SQIVND (reference sequence). The CDR3 covers 16 residues. CDR3 amino acids: CASSFTGTSNGDEQFF. The CDR3 DNA sequence: TGTGCCAGTAGTTTCACCGGGACTAGTAACGGGGATGAGCAGTTCTTC.

The V and J genes are TRBV6-5 and TRBJ2-7; 9 bases line up with TRBD1. CDR3 length equals 14 residues. J was trimmed by 3 bases and V by 3 bases; bases with no gene match: 3. Looked up from germline, CDR1 is MNHEY and CDR2 is SVGAGI. This CDR3 is CASSYRDRDYEQYF. In DNA, the CDR3 is TGTGCCAGCAGTTATAGGGACAGGGACTACGAGCAGTACTTC.

The chain couples TRBV18 to TRBJ1-1; D call uncertain. The V end was cut by 2 bases, the J end by 7 bases, with 11 bases between. The CDR3 runs to 13 residues. The germline CDR1 and CDR2 sequences are KGHSH and LQKENI. The CDR3 coding sequence is TGTGCCAGCTCACCAAGGATCGGGGATGAAGCTTTCTTT. Translated, it gives CASSPRIGDEAFF.

This chain uses TRBV20-1 with TRBJ1-1; D unclear. There are 11 residues in the CDR3. V was cut by 0 bases and J by 11 bases, with 10 bases left in between. Germline CDR1 reads DFQATT; CDR2 reads SNEGSKA (reference sequence). Here the CDR3 reads CSARDGWEAFF. The CDR3 bases are TGCAGTGCTAGAGATGGGTGGGAGGCTTTCTTT.

The chain has TRBV30 and TRBJ1-1; D uncertain. The CDR3 totals 12 residues. The germline gives CDR1 GTSNPN, CDR2 SVGIG (reference sequence). Trimming removed 5 bases from V and 0 bases from J, with 7 bases in between. The CDR3 DNA follows: TGTGCCTGGGTGACAATGAACACTGAAGCTTTCTTT. Amino acids: CAWVTMNTEAFF. The variable domain in full, with the rest retrieved from reference TRBV30 and TRBJ1-1, is SQTIHQWPATLVQPVGSPLSLECTVEGTSNPNLYWYRQAAGRGLQLLFYSVGIGQISSEVPQNLSASRPQDRQFILSSKKLLLSDSGFYLCAWVTMNTEAFFGQGTRLTVV.

This chain uses TRBV27 with TRBJ1-2, with D tentatively TRBD1 (6 bases). This CDR3 has 14 residues. The V and J ends lost 9 bases and 8 bases respectively, with 22 bases between them. The germline V gene has CDR1 MNHEY and CDR2 SMNVEV (reference sequence). This chain's CDR3 is CASRPGTLTKGYTF. CDR3 DNA: TGTGCCAGTCGGCCCGGGACATTGACGAAGGGCTACACCTTC.

The chain has TRBV5-1 and TRBJ2-3; D may be TRBD2 (7 bases). Trimming stripped 0 bases from V and 8 bases from J, with 16 bases between. CDR1 is SGHRS, CDR2 YFSETQ, per germline. The CDR3 has 15 residues. The CDR3 DNA reads TGCGCCAGCAGCTTGGATGCGGGGGCCCAAGGTACGCAGTATTTT. Translation: CASSLDAGAQGTQYF.